This passage covers 29 T cell receptor beta chains from one sample sequenced in a study of cytomegalovirus exposure and HLA in healthy donors. PCR involved 60 Vbeta and 13 Jbeta primers. The table came from immunoSEQ multiplex PCR; TCRdb's copy has only in-frame clones and leaves some out. The sample shows roughly 70,000 clones, around 78% of them seen only once. The source material was PBMCs. The receptor set was obtained from a man aged 50 or older in good health and CMV-seronegative.

This chain connects TRBV5-1 to TRBJ1-1; 9 bases map to TRBD1. V lost 2 bases, J lost 0 bases, and 5 bases stayed unmatched. CDR1 and CDR2 from the germline V gene are SGHRS and YFSETQ. This CDR3 spans 16 amino acids. In DNA, the CDR3 is TGCGCCAGCAGCTTCGACAGGGGGGCTATGAACACTGAAGCTTTCTTT. This encodes CASSFDRGAMNTEAFF.

This chain connects TRBV18 to TRBJ1-5; D is unclear. This CDR3 region has 13 residues. V gave up 1 base and J gave up 7 bases, with 8 bases separating them. Per the germline V gene, CDR1 is KGHSH and CDR2 is LQKENI. Here the CDR3 DNA reads TGTGCCAGCTCACCACTAGCAGAACAGCCCCAGCATTTT. Amino acid sequence: CASSPLAEQPQHF.

About this clone itself: No conserved phenylalanine or tryptophan is present at the end of the CDR3, so a read error is the likely explanation. The V call is TRBV19, the J call TRBJ1-5; 7 bases are shared with TRBD1. V was pared by 8 bases and J by 1 base, with 5 bases of the junction left unmatched. This CDR3 has 14 residues. Per the germline V gene, CDR1 is LNHDA and CDR2 is SQIVND (reference sequence). The CDR3 sequence: CASGSDRSNQPQHV. DNA for the CDR3: TGTGCCAGTGGGTCGGACAGGAGCAATCAGCCCCAGCATGTT.

The rearrangement links TRBV30 to TRBJ1-1; 8 bases line up with TRBD1. The J segment lost 5 bases and the V segment lost 2 bases, leaving 7 bases of the junction unmatched. The germline V gene encodes CDR1 GTSNPN and CDR2 SVGIG (reference sequence). CDR3 length equals 14 residues. The CDR3 sequence is CAWSQGQAKTEAFF. The CDR3 DNA follows: TGTGCCTGGAGTCAGGGACAGGCGAAAACTGAAGCTTTCTTT.

This clone appeared a single time. For the CDR3, the DNA is TGCGCCAGCAGCTTACGGGGACAGGCAACTAATGAAAAACTGTTTTTT. Its translation is CASSLRGQATNEKLFF. The chain combines TRBV5-1 with TRBJ1-4, with 8 nucleotides matching TRBD1. This CDR3 comprises 16 residues. Germline V gene data show CDR1 as SGHRS and CDR2 as YFSETQ. V lost 2 bases and J lost 0; bases outside the gene matches: 3. The full variable domain, with the rest looked up from reference TRBV5-1 and TRBJ1-4, is KAGVTQTPRYLIKTRGQQVTLSCSPISGHRSVSWYQQTPGQGLQFLFEYFSETQRNKGNFPGRFSGRQFSNSRSEMNVSTLELGDSALYLCASSLRGQATNEKLFFGSGTQLSVL.

J is TRBJ2-5 and V is TRBV6-5; possible D gene TRBD1, 5 bases. The CDR3 has 14 amino acids. V shed 6 bases and J shed 5 bases, with 16 bases lying between them. Germline loops: CDR1 MNHEY, CDR2 SVGAGI. This chain's CDR3 is CASSQLDGAETQYF. The CDR3 DNA sequence: TGTGCCAGCAGCCAACTGGATGGGGCCGAGACCCAGTACTTC.

Turning to this clone: A read error is possible here, since a much larger clone lies one base away. The rearrangement joins TRBV7-8 to TRBJ1-5, with 10 bases identical to TRBD1. The CDR3 spans 15 residues. CDR1 SGHVS and CDR2 FQNEAQ come from the germline V gene. J was trimmed by 2 bases and V by 4 bases; bases with no gene match: 2. This chain's CDR3 is CASSSTGGGNQPQHF. The CDR3, as DNA: TGTGCCAGCAGCTCGACAGGGGGCGGCAATCAGCCCCAGCATTTT. The full variable domain, completed using reference TRBV7-8 and TRBJ1-5, is GAGVSQSPRYKVAKRGQDVALRCDPISGHVSLFWYQQALGQGPEFLTYFQNEAQLDKSGLPSDRFFAERPEGSVSTLKIQRTQQEDSAVYLCASSSTGGGNQPQHFGDGTRLSIL.

The gene calls are TRBV11-3 and TRBJ2-1; 9 nucleotides match TRBD1. CDR1 is SGHNT and CDR2 is YENEEA in the germline V gene. The CDR3 has 17 residues. Losses at the gene ends were 0 bases for V and 4 bases for J; bases not matched to a gene: 7. CDR3 in DNA: TGTGCCAGCAGCTTAGATACGGGGGACAGGGCATACAATGAGCAGTTCTTC. Its translation: CASSLDTGDRAYNEQFF.

The chain couples TRBV18 to TRBJ2-3; 7 nucleotides agree with TRBD1. The CDR3 totals 15 residues. V was clipped by 4 bases and J by 2 bases; unmatched bases: 6. CDR1 is KGHSH and CDR2 is LQKENI in the germline V gene. CDR3 in amino acids: CASSLGQVITDTQYF. The CDR3 bases are TGTGCCAGCTCACTCGGACAGGTCATCACAGATACGCAGTATTTT.

The rearrangement uses TRBV11-2 and TRBJ2-7; D is possibly TRBD1 (7 bases). CDR1 and CDR2 from the germline V gene are SGHAT and FQNNGV. The CDR3 is 15 residues long. The ends were cut back, 2 bases at V and 2 bases at J, with 13 bases in the middle. The CDR3 DNA sequence: TGTGCCAGCAGCTTATTCAGGGGGGTAACCTACGAGCAGTACTTC. Protein: CASSLFRGVTYEQYF.

J is TRBJ2-2 and V is TRBV4-1; 8 bases fit TRBD1. J lost 3 bases, V lost 2 bases, and 8 bases had no gene match. The CDR3 is made up of 17 amino acids. The germline CDR1 and CDR2 sequences are MGHRA and YSYEKL. Here the CDR3 reads CASSQTPGQGHTGELFF. The CDR3 DNA sequence: TGCGCCAGCAGCCAAACCCCTGGACAGGGACACACCGGGGAGCTGTTTTTT.

The rearrangement links TRBV20-1 to TRBJ1-1; D might be TRBD1 (5 bases). Germline values: CDR1 DFQATT, CDR2 SNEGSKA (reference sequence). V dropped 5 bases and J dropped 10 bases, with 14 bases sitting between them. The CDR3 contains 11 residues. CDR3 sequence: CSAGGILGAFF. The CDR3 DNA sequence: TGCAGTGCTGGGGGGATTTTAGGAGCTTTCTTT.

This rearrangement joins TRBV7-2 to TRBJ1-4; 12 nucleotides line up with TRBD1. V was pared by 2 bases and J by 2 bases, with 9 bases of the junction left unmatched. Germline CDR1 is SGHTA and CDR2 is FQGNSA. This CDR3 spans 19 amino acids. The CDR3 DNA reads TGTGCCAGCAGCTTAAATCGGGACAGGGGGCGCGGGACTAATGAAAAACTGTTTTTT. Its translation: CASSLNRDRGRGTNEKLFF.

The rearrangement uses TRBV5-6 and TRBJ1-5; 9 nucleotides align to TRBD1. Germline V gives CDR1 SGHDT, CDR2 YYEEEE. The V and J ends lost 2 bases and 0 bases, in that order; junction bases with no gene match: 6. The CDR3 runs 17 residues. This CDR3 is CASSFTGGGGSNQPQHF. The CDR3 bases are TGTGCCAGCAGCTTTACAGGGGGCGGGGGTAGCAATCAGCCCCAGCATTTT.

In this sample, this clone turned up a few times. J is TRBJ2-7 and V is TRBV19; D perhaps matches TRBD2 (5 bases). From germline, CDR1 is LNHDA and CDR2 SQIVND (reference sequence). The V and J ends lost 6 bases and 4 bases respectively, with 13 bases between them. This CDR3 is 13 amino acids long. This CDR3 is CASSRGWSYEQYF. CDR3 DNA sequence: TGTGCCAGTAGCCGGGGATGGTCATACGAGCAGTACTTC.

V gene TRBV5-4 combines with J gene TRBJ2-5, with D unclear. The CDR3 length is 11 residues. Looked up from germline, CDR1 is SGHNT and CDR2 is YYREEE (reference sequence). Trimming took off 4 bases at V and 5 bases at J, with 6 bases between the two ends. CDR3 in DNA: TGTGCCAGCAGCCTCGAGGAGACCCAGTACTTC. Protein sequence: CASSLEETQYF.

The chain uses TRBV6-1 and TRBJ2-7; D might be TRBD2 (6 bases). Germline CDR1 MNHNS, CDR2 SASEGT. The germline V and J ends were trimmed by 0 bases and 9 bases, with 18 bases remaining between them. The CDR3 is made up of 15 amino acids. CDR3 loop: CASSEATTRPVGQYF. CDR3 nucleotides: TGTGCCAGCAGTGAAGCGACGACTAGGCCCGTAGGGCAGTACTTC.

The chain recombines TRBV9 with TRBJ2-5, with 8 bases matching TRBD1. The junction had 7 bases not matched to a gene; V was cut back by 4 bases and J by 2 bases. CDR1 is SGDLS and CDR2 is YYNGEE in the germline V gene. The CDR3 sequence is 15 residues long. This CDR3 reads CASSPAGGRQETQYF. CDR3 coding DNA: TGTGCCAGCAGCCCCGCAGGGGGCCGGCAAGAGACCCAGTACTTC.

The chain carries TRBV2 and TRBJ1-1, with D possibly matching TRBD1 (6 bases). The germline V gene encodes CDR1 SNHLY and CDR2 FYNNEI. CDR3 length equals 13 residues. V dropped 11 bases and J dropped 0 bases, with 13 bases sitting between them. The CDR3 nucleotides are TGTGCCGGACGGACAGAGATGAACACTGAAGCTTTCTTT. It codes for CAGRTEMNTEAFF.

This chain uses TRBV28 with TRBJ2-5, with a weak D call TRBD2 (6 bases). In germline, CDR1 is MDHEN, CDR2 SYDVKM. The CDR3 contains 15 residues. Between the trimmed V and J ends, which lost 1 base and 5 bases, there was a span of 14 bases. CDR3: CASSLLTEAGETQYF. CDR3 DNA sequence: TGTGCCAGCAGTTTATTAACGGAGGCGGGGGAGACCCAGTACTTC.

The rearrangement uses TRBV5-1 and TRBJ2-7, with D possibly being TRBD1 (6 bases). The V gene's germline CDR1 is SGHRS and CDR2 YFSETQ. The ends were cut back, 5 bases at V and 6 bases at J, with 18 bases in the middle. CDR3 size: 14 residues. The CDR3 bases are TGCGCCAGCAGTTATACAGGGAACCCTAGCGAGCAGTACTTC. Amino acid sequence: CASSYTGNPSEQYF.

The chain uses TRBV5-1 and TRBJ2-3; TRBD2 matches 13 bases. With V trimmed by 4 bases and J by 5 bases, 10 bases remained unmatched. The CDR3 is made up of 17 amino acids. Looked up from germline, CDR1 is SGHRS and CDR2 is YFSETQ. DNA of the CDR3: TGCGCCAGCAGCCCAAGGACTAGCGGGAGCGGGGGAGATACGCAGTATTTT. Its translation: CASSPRTSGSGGDTQYF. Full variable domain (missing parts from reference TRBV5-1 and TRBJ2-3): KAGVTQTPRYLIKTRGQQVTLSCSPISGHRSVSWYQQTPGQGLQFLFEYFSETQRNKGNFPGRFSGRQFSNSRSEMNVSTLELGDSALYLCASSPRTSGSGGDTQYFGPGTRLTVL.

The chain joins TRBV5-1 to TRBJ2-3; 7 bases line up with TRBD1. With V trimmed by 0 bases and J by 2 bases, 6 bases remained unmatched. This CDR3 has 16 amino acids. CDR1 and CDR2 (germline): SGHRS, YFSETQ. As DNA, the CDR3 is TGCGCCAGCAGCTTGGGGGACAGAGCCCTCACAGATACGCAGTATTTT. Encoded protein: CASSLGDRALTDTQYF.

This clone was found once. This chain links TRBV19 with TRBJ2-2; D gene uncertain. V was shortened by 3 bases and J by 3 bases, with 11 bases between the two germline ends. The germline V gene encodes CDR1 LNHDA and CDR2 SQIVND (reference sequence). This CDR3 has 15 residues. The CDR3 here is CASSIQQQYTGELFF. The CDR3 DNA follows: TGTGCCAGTAGTATTCAACAGCAGTACACCGGGGAGCTGTTTTTT. The full variable domain, completed using reference TRBV19 and TRBJ2-2, is DGGITQSPKYLFRKEGQNVTLSCEQNLNHDAMYWYRQDPGQGLRLIYYSQIVNDFQKGDIAEGYSVSREKKESFPLTVTSAQKNPTAFYLCASSIQQQYTGELFFGEGSRLTVL.

This rearrangement joins TRBV27 to TRBJ1-2, with D possibly matching TRBD1 (5 bases). The V gene lost 2 bases and the J gene lost 7 bases, with 8 bases spanning the gap. The germline V gene encodes CDR1 MNHEY and CDR2 SMNVEV (reference sequence). This CDR3 spans 12 amino acids. The CDR3 coding sequence is TGTGCCAGCAGTTTAAGGGGTGGTGGCTACACCTTC. Amino acids: CASSLRGGGYTF.

This sequence joins TRBV25-1 and TRBJ2-5; 8 nucleotides line up with TRBD1. Germline V gene sequence: CDR1 MGHDK, CDR2 SYGVNS. V was pared by 4 bases and J by 4 bases, with 8 bases of the junction left unmatched. This CDR3 is built from 15 residues. CDR3 region: CASSVPGQGLETQYF. The CDR3 DNA sequence: TGTGCCAGCAGTGTACCCGGACAGGGTCTAGAGACCCAGTACTTC.

The V call is TRBV6-5, the J call TRBJ2-2; weak D call: TRBD2 (6 bases). V dropped 6 bases and J dropped 2 bases, with 10 bases sitting between them. Germline CDR1 MNHEY, CDR2 SVGAGI. This CDR3 has 14 amino acids. CDR3 DNA: TGTGCCAGCAGCCGGGACTTTAACACCGGGGAGCTGTTTTTT. As protein: CASSRDFNTGELFF.

This clone was observed a single time. The chain carries TRBV19 and TRBJ1-2, with 12 bases that match TRBD1. The CDR3 totals 17 residues. V shed 5 bases, J shed 4 bases, and the junction held 11 bases outside the gene matches. From germline, CDR1 is LNHDA and CDR2 SQIVND (reference sequence). For the CDR3, the DNA is TGTGCCAGTAGTTCCCGGGACAGGGGGCCGAATCCCTATGGCTACACCTTC. This gives the protein CASSSRDRGPNPYGYTF.

This clone was seen just once. The chain joins TRBV5-7 to TRBJ2-5, with D unresolved. The DNA end is a closer match to TRBJ2-7, so the J assignment may be wrong. TRBV5-7 is an open reading frame whose function is uncertain. The CDR3 runs to 13 residues. CDR3 residues: CASSLFPSYEQYF. The CDR3 DNA follows: TGTGCCAGCAGCTTGTTTCCGAGCTACGAGCAGTACTTC.